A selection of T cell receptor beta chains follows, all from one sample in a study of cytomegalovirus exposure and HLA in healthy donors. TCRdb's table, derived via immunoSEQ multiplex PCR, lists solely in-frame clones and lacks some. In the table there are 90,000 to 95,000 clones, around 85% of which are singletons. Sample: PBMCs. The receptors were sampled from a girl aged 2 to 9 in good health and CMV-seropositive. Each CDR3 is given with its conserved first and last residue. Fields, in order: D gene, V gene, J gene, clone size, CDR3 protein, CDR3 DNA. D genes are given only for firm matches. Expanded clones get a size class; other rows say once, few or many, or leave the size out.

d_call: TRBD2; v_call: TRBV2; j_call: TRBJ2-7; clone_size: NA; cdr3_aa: CASSASSGGTYEQYF; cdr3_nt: TGTGCCAGCAGTGCCTCGTCGGGAGGGACCTACGAGCAGTACTTC
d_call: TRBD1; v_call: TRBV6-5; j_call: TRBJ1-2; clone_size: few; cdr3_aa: CASSRTSGGLYGYTF; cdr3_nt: TGTGCCAGCAGCCGCACCTCAGGGGGCCTCTATGGCTACACCTTC
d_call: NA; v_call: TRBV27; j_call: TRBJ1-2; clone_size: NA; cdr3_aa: CASSLSGQSYGYTF; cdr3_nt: TGTGCCAGCAGTTTATCGGGGCAGAGCTATGGCTACACCTTC
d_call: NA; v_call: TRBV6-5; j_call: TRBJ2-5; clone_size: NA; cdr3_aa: CASSWAETQYF; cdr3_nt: TGTGCCAGCAGTTGGGCGGAGACCCAGTACTTC
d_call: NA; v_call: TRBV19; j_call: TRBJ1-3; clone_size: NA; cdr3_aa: CASSMGGSGNTIYF; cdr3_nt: TGTGCCAGTAGTATGGGGGGTTCTGGAAACACCATATATTTT
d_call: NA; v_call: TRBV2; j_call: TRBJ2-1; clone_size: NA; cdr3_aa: CAKNSEDSYNEQFF; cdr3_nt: TGTGCCAAGAATTCGGAGGACTCCTACAATGAGCAGTTCTTC
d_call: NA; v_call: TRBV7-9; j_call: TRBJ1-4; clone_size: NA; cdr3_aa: CASSLGGLAYEKLFF; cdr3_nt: TGTGCCAGCAGCTTAGGGGGACTGGCTTATGAAAAACTGTTTTTT
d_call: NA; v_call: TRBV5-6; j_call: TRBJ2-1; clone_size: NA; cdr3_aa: CASNEWSNEQFF; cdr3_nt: TGTGCCAGCAATGAATGGAGCAATGAGCAGTTCTTC
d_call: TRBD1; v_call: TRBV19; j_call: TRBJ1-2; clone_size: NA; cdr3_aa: CATWDRVRYGYTF; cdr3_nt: TGTGCCACGTGGGACAGGGTCCGGTATGGCTACACCTTC
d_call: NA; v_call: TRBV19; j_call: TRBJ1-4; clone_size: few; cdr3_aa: CASSISVLEKLFF; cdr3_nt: TGTGCCAGTAGTATTTCCGTCCTTGAAAAACTGTTTTTT
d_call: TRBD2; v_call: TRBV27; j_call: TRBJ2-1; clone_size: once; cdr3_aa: CASSLQTSGSSYNEQFF; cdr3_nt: TGTGCCAGCAGTTTACAAACTAGCGGGAGCTCCTACAATGAGCAGTTCTTC
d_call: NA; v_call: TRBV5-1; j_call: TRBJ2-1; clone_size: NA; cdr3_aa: CASSLGGGSSYNEQFF; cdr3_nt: TGCGCCAGCAGCTTGGGCGGGGGCAGCTCCTACAATGAGCAGTTCTTC
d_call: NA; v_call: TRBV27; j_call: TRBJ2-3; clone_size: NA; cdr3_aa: CASSLSWGPVPADTQYF; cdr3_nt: TGTGCCAGCAGTTTGAGTTGGGGGCCGGTTCCGGCAGATACGCAGTATTTT
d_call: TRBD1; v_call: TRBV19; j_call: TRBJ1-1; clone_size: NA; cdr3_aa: CASKQQGATEAFF; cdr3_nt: TGTGCCAGCAAACAGCAGGGGGCCACTGAAGCTTTCTTT
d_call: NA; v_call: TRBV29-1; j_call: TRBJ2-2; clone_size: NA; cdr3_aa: CSVTSGRTVTGELFF; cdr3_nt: TGCAGCGTTACCAGCGGTAGGACAGTCACCGGGGAGCTGTTTTTT
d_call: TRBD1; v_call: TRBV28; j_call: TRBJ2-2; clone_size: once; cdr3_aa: CASSLRQGARTGELFF; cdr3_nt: TGTGCCAGCAGTTTACGGCAGGGGGCGAGAACCGGGGAGCTGTTTTTT
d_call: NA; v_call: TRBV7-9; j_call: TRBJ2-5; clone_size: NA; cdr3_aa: CASRNTDRETQYF; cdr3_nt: TGTGCCAGCAGGAACACCGACAGAGAGACCCAGTACTTC
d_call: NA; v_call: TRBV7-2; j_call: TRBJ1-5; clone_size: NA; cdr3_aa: CASSNQGWNQPQHF; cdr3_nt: TGTGCCAGCAGCAATCAGGGGTGGAATCAGCCCCAGCATTTT
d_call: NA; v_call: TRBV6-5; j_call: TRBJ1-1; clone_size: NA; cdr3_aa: CASRNRQNTEAFF; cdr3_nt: TGTGCCAGCAGAAACAGACAAAACACTGAAGCTTTCTTT
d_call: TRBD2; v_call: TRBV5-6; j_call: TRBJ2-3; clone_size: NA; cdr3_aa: CASSLELGDGGSTDTQYF; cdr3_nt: TGTGCCAGCAGCTTGGAGTTGGGAGACGGGGGGAGCACAGATACGCAGTATTTT
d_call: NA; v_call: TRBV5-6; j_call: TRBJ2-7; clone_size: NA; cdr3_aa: CASSRPSYEQYF; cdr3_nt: TGCGCCAGCAGCCGTCCCTCCTACGAGCAGTACTTC
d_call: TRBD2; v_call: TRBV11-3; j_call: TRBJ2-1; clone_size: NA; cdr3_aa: CASSPSGNEQFF; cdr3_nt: TGTGCCAGCAGCCCTAGCGGCAATGAGCAGTTCTTC
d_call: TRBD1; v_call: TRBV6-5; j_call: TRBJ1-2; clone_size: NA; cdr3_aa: CASSYGTGNGYTF; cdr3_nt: TGTGCCAGCAGTTACGGGACAGGGAATGGCTACACCTTC
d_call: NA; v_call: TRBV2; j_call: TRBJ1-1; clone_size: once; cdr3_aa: CASSEREGNTEAFF; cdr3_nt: TGTGCCAGCAGTGAACGGGAGGGGAACACTGAAGCTTTCTTT
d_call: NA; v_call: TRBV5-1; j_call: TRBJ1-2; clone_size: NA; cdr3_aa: CASSFDSNYGYTF; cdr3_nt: TGCGCCAGCAGCTTCGATAGTAACTATGGCTACACCTTC
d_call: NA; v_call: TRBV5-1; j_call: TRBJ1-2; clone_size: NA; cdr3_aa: CASSLGTVQREGGYTF; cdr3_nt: TGCGCCAGCAGCTTGGGGACCGTGCAGCGGGAAGGGGGCTACACCTTC
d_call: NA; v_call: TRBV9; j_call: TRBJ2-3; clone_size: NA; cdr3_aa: CASSPQWPDTQYF; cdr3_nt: TGTGCCAGCAGCCCCCAGTGGCCAGATACGCAGTATTTT
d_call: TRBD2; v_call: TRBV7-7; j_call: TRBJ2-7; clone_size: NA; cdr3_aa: CASSPIAGGFEQYF; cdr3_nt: TGTGCCAGCAGCCCAATAGCGGGAGGGTTCGAGCAGTACTTC
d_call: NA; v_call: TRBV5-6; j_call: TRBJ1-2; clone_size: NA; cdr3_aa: CASSLWTAGMGYTF; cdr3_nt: TGTGCCAGCAGCCTCTGGACGGCGGGTATGGGCTACACCTTC
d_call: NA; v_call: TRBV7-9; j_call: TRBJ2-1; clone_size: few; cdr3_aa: CASSLVDIVGERLFF; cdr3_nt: TGTGCCAGCAGCTTAGTAGACATCGTGGGAGAAAGGCTGTTCTTC
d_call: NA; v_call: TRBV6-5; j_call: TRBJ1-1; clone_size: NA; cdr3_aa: CASSYSNRNTEAFF; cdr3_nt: TGTGCCAGCAGTTACTCGAACAGAAACACTGAAGCTTTCTTT
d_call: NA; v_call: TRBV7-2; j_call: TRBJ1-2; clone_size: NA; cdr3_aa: CASSRQRDYGYTF; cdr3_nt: TGTGCCAGCAGCCGACAGAGAGACTATGGCTACACCTTC
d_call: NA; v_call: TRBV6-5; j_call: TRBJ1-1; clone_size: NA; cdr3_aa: CASSYSRRVGEAFF; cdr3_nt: TGTGCCAGCAGTTACTCCCGGAGGGTAGGGGAAGCTTTCTTT
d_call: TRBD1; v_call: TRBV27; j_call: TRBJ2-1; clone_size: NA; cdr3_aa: CASSPKGALIGSYNEQFF; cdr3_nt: TGTGCCAGCAGTCCAAAGGGGGCCTTGATAGGCTCCTACAATGAGCAGTTCTTC
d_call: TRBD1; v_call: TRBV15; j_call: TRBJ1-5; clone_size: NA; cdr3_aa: CATSRELWAGGAGRRNQPQHF; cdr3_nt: TGTGCCACCAGCAGAGAGTTGTGGGCAGGGGGCGCGGGTAGGCGCAATCAGCCCCAGCATTTT
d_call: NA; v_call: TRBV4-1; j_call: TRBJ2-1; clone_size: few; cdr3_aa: CASSQVLGPLKRSSYNEQFF; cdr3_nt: TGCGCCAGCAGCCAAGTTCTTGGACCTCTTAAGCGGTCCTCCTACAATGAGCAGTTCTTC
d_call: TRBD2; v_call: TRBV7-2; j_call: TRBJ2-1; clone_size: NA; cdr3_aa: CASSLVAGGPNEQFF; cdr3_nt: TGTGCCAGCAGCTTAGTAGCGGGAGGGCCAAATGAGCAGTTCTTC
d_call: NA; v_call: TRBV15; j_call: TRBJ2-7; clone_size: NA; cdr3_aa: CATSKGQLTAYEQYF; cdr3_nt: TGTGCCACCAGCAAGGGACAACTGACCGCCTACGAGCAGTACTTC
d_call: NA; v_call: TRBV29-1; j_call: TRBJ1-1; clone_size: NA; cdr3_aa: CSVDGEGTEAFF; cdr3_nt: TGCAGCGTTGATGGGGAGGGCACTGAAGCTTTCTTT
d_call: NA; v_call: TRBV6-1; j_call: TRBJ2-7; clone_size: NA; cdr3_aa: CASSVGGAYEQYF; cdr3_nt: TGTGCCAGCAGTGTCGGGGGAGCCTACGAGCAGTACTTC
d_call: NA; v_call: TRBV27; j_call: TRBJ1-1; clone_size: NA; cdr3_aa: CASSRTGITEAFF; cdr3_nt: TGTGCCAGCAGTCGTACAGGCATCACTGAAGCTTTCTTT
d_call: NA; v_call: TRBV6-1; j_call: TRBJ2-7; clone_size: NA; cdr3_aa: CASSDGQGMYEQYF; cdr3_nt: TGTGCCAGCAGTGATGGGCAGGGGATGTACGAGCAGTACTTC
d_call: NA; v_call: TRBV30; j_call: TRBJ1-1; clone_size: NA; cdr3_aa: CAWSVGGWTEAFF; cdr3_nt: TGTGCCTGGAGTGTCGGGGGTTGGACTGAAGCTTTCTTT
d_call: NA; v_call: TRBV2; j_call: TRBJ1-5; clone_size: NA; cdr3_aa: CASKRVGQPQHF; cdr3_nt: TGTGCCAGCAAGAGGGTCGGACAGCCCCAGCATTTT
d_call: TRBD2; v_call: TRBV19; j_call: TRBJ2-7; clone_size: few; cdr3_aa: CASRPSGSPEQYF; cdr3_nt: TGTGCCAGTAGACCCAGCGGGAGTCCCGAGCAGTACTTC
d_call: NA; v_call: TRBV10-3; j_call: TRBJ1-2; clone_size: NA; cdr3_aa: CAISETGNGANYGYTF; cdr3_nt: TGTGCCATCAGTGAGACAGGGAATGGGGCTAACTATGGCTACACCTTC
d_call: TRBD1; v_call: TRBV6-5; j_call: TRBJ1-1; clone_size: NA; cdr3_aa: CASSYGQGATEAFF; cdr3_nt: TGTGCCAGCAGTTACGGGCAGGGGGCCACTGAAGCTTTCTTT
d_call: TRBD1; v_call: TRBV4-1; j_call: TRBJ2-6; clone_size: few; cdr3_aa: CASGAGGAGANVLTF; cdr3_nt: TGCGCCAGCGGGGCAGGGGGCGCTGGGGCCAACGTCCTGACTTTC
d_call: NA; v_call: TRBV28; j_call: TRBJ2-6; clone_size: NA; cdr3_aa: CASTPGAPSGANVLTF; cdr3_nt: TGTGCCAGCACGCCAGGGGCTCCCTCTGGGGCCAACGTCCTGACTTTC
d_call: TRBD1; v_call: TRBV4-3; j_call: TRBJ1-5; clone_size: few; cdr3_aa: CASSQDLATGRGNQPQHF; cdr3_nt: TGCGCCAGCAGCCAAGATCTCGCGACAGGGCGGGGCAATCAGCCCCAGCATTTT
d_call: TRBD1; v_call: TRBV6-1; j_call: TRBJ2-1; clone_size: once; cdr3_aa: CASSVTGQTKGTSSYNEQFF; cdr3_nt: TGTGCCAGCAGTGTTACGGGACAGACAAAGGGCACAAGCTCCTACAATGAGCAGTTCTTC
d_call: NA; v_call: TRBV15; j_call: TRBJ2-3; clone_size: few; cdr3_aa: CATSRGENHPPDTQYF; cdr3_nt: TGTGCCACCAGCAGAGGAGAAAACCACCCCCCAGATACGCAGTATTTT
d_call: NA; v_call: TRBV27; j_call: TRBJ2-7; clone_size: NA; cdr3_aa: CASSLRGGEQYF; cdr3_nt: TGTGCCAGCAGTTTAAGGGGGGGCGAGCAGTACTTC
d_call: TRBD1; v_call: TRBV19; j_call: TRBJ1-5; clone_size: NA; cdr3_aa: CASRPRQGGGQPQHF; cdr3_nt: TGTGCCAGTAGACCCAGACAGGGTGGGGGTCAGCCCCAGCATTTT
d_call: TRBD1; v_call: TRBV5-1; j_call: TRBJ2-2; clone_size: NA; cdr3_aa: CASSFGDRYTGELFF; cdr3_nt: TGCGCCAGCAGCTTTGGGGACAGGTACACCGGGGAGCTGTTTTTT